These 19 T cell receptor beta chains were sequenced from one sample in a study of identical twins. TCRdb reprocessed the 5' RACE reads via MiXCR and lists one record per CDR3 protein. Of some 210,000 distinct CDR3 sequences listed, roughly 15% were seen once; the top ten hold roughly two fifths. Another study also made use of these data, one on T cells expressing NK-cell markers.

Sequenced sample: CD8+ T cells sorted from blood. These receptors were obtained from a woman under 30 in good health.

CDR3 loop: CASSTTSGGAREQYF. CDR3 nucleotides: TGCGCCAGCAGCACAACTAGCGGGGGCGCGAGGGAGCAGTACTTC. This sequence joins TRBV5-1 and TRBJ2-7, with 11 positions matching TRBD2. V lost 4 bases and J lost 7; bases outside the gene matches: 10. The CDR3 consists of 15 residues. Germline CDR1 and CDR2: SGHRS and YFSETQ.

V is TRBV29-1 and J is TRBJ2-7, with D uncertain. This CDR3 region has 14 residues. The germline V and J ends were trimmed by 2 bases and 0 bases, with 11 bases remaining between them. CDR1 is SQVTM and CDR2 is ANQGSEA in the germline V gene. In DNA form, the CDR3 reads TGCAGCGTTGAAACGCCAGGAGCCTCCTACGAGCAGTACTTC. It specifies CSVETPGASYEQYF.

The chain is built from TRBV11-2 and TRBJ2-7; no reliable D call. This CDR3 spans 18 amino acids. Per the germline V gene, CDR1 is SGHAT and CDR2 is FQNNGV. Trimming took off 3 bases at V and 2 bases at J, with 23 bases between the two ends. CDR3 protein: CASSFDPWTQRQTYEQYF. The CDR3 nucleotides read TGTGCCAGCAGCTTTGACCCGTGGACGCAGCGACAAACCTACGAGCAGTACTTC. Full variable domain (outside the CDR3, taken from reference TRBV11-2 and TRBJ2-7): EAGVAQSPRYKIIEKRQSVAFWCNPISGHATLYWYQQILGQGPKLLIQFQNNGVVDDSQLPKDRFSAERLKGVDSTLKIQPAKLEDSAVYLCASSFDPWTQRQTYEQYFGPGTRLTVT.

This clonotype came up many times. The chain combines TRBV12-3 or TRBV12-4 with TRBJ2-1, with D possibly TRBD2 on 6 matching bases. The CDR3 totals 16 residues. V shed 1 base and J shed 6 bases, with 16 bases lying between them. DNA of the CDR3: TGTGCCAGCAGTTTAGGGGGCTTGACGGGAGTCAATGAGCAGTTCTTC. Its translation is CASSLGGLTGVNEQFF.

The chain uses TRBV9 and TRBJ2-1; no firm D call. Germline V lookup: CDR1 SGDLS, CDR2 YYNGEE. The CDR3 runs to 13 residues. Trimming removed 3 bases at V and 3 bases at J, with 7 bases between. The CDR3 loop is CASSGWNYNEQFF. Written as DNA, the CDR3 is TGTGCCAGCAGCGGGTGGAACTACAATGAGCAGTTCTTC.

In this sample, this clonotype turned up a few times. This sequence joins TRBV4-3 and TRBJ2-1; no clear D gene. V dropped 5 bases and J dropped 1 base, with 12 bases sitting between them. The CDR3 covers 15 residues. CDR1 is LGHNA and CDR2 is YSLEER in the germline V gene. CDR3 sequence reads: CASSSGLMSYNEQFF. The CDR3 DNA follows: TGCGCCAGCAGCTCCGGGCTGATGTCCTACAATGAGCAGTTCTTC.

This clonotype was observed a few times. The chain combines TRBV7-8 with TRBJ2-1, with 8 bases that match TRBD2. CDR1 is SGHVS, CDR2 FQNEAQ, per germline. The ends lost 5 bases at V and 2 bases at J; junction bases unmatched: 8. This CDR3 is built from 16 residues. The CDR3 sequence: CASSTPSGLAYNEQFF. The CDR3 nucleotides read TGTGCCAGCAGCACCCCTAGCGGGTTAGCCTACAATGAGCAGTTCTTC. The variable domain in full, completed from reference TRBV7-8 and TRBJ2-1, reads GAGVSQSPRYKVAKRGQDVALRCDPISGHVSLFWYQQALGQGPEFLTYFQNEAQLDKSGLPSDRFFAERPEGSVSTLKIQRTQQEDSAVYLCASSTPSGLAYNEQFFGPGTRLTVL.

This sequence joins TRBV27 and TRBJ1-1, with D possibly matching TRBD1 (6 bases). CDR3 length equals 11 residues. With 3 bases removed from V and 11 bases from J, the gap between germline ends came to 10 bases. Germline lookup yields CDR1 MNHEY and CDR2 SMNVEV (reference sequence). The CDR3 DNA reads TGTGCCAGCAGTTTCGGGGGCACGGCTTTCTTT. This gives the protein CASSFGGTAFF.

V and J are TRBV14 and TRBJ2-2; D gene unclear. The V and J ends lost 5 bases and 0 bases respectively, with 10 bases between them. The CDR3 spans 15 residues. Germline loops: CDR1 SGHDN, CDR2 FVKESK. The chain's CDR3 is CASSAARPNTGELFF. As DNA, the CDR3 is TGTGCCAGCAGCGCAGCCCGGCCGAACACCGGGGAGCTGTTTTTT.

CDR3 DNA sequence: TGTGCCAGCAGCTTAGGGCTAGCGGGGGACGAACATGAGCAGTTCTTC. It encodes CASSLGLAGDEHEQFF. The J gene is TRBJ2-1, the V gene TRBV11-2; TRBD2 matches 10 bases. The CDR3 sequence is 16 residues long. Germline V CDR1 and CDR2: SGHAT, FQNNGV. V shed 1 base and J 8 bases; nucleotides not matched to a gene: 8.

This clonotype appeared a few times. This chain connects TRBV21-1 to TRBJ1-1; the tabulated D call, TRBD1, remains unverified against the DNA. TRBV21-1 is noted as a pseudogene. The length of the CDR3 is 10 residues. CDR3 residues: CASSTGSAFF. CDR3 nucleotides: TGTGCCAGCAGTACAGGGTCGGCTTTCTTT.

The sample holds many counts of this clonotype. The chain has TRBV12-3 or TRBV12-4 and TRBJ1-2; possible D gene TRBD1, 6 bases. V lost 3 bases to trimming and J lost 1 base, with 6 bases between them. This CDR3 contains 13 residues. As DNA, the CDR3 is TGTGCCAGCAGTTTGGACAGTAACTATGGCTACACCTTC. Protein sequence: CASSLDSNYGYTF.

This clonotype was picked up a small number of times. The V and J genes are TRBV15 and TRBJ1-1; 7 nucleotides line up with TRBD1. J gave up 3 bases and V 1 base, and 5 bases lay outside the gene matches. Germline CDR1 and CDR2: LNHNV and YYDKDF (reference sequence). The CDR3 spans 15 residues. The CDR3 region is CATSRAGDSHTEAFF. In DNA form, the CDR3 reads TGTGCCACCAGCAGAGCGGGGGACAGCCACACTGAAGCTTTCTTT.

This clonotype has a count of ten or more. This rearrangement joins TRBV27 to TRBJ2-3; TRBD1 aligns across 8 bases. The V gene's germline CDR1 is MNHEY and CDR2 SMNVEV (reference sequence). After removal of 4 bases from V and 2 bases from J, the junction contained 5 bases not matched to a gene. This CDR3 region has 15 residues. The CDR3 protein is CASSWTGSHTDTQYF. CDR3 bases: TGTGCCAGCAGTTGGACAGGGTCCCACACAGATACGCAGTATTTT.

This rearrangement joins TRBV7-6 to TRBJ2-3, with D perhaps TRBD2 (6 bases). In germline, CDR1 is SGHVS, CDR2 FNYEAQ. CDR3 size: 13 residues. The V end lost 10 bases, the J end lost 0 bases, and 11 bases lay between the germline ends. CDR3 coding DNA: TGTGCCACCGCGGGGACTAGCACAGATACGCAGTATTTT. Its protein is CATAGTSTDTQYF.

The chain couples TRBV11-2 to TRBJ2-3; TRBD1 agrees at 7 bases. Trimming cost V 5 bases and J 3 bases; bases outside gene matches: 8. Germline loops: CDR1 SGHAT, CDR2 FQNNGV. The CDR3 runs 15 residues. The CDR3 DNA follows: TGTGCCAGCAGCCAAGGGGCAGGGGGAACAGATACGCAGTATTTT. Amino acid sequence: CASSQGAGGTDTQYF.

This clonotype appeared a few times. The rearrangement links TRBV11-3 to TRBJ2-1, with D possibly matching TRBD1 (6 bases). The CDR3 consists of 13 residues. Trimming cost V 1 base and J 6 bases, with 7 bases left between them. Germline CDR1 is SGHNT and CDR2 is YENEEA. CDR3 DNA sequence: TGTGCCAGCAGCTTAGGACAGGCCAATGAGCAGTTCTTC. Translating gives CASSLGQANEQFF.

The chain has TRBV9 and TRBJ1-1; perhaps TRBD1 as D (5 bases). Trimming took 0 bases from V and 2 from J, leaving 14 bases between them. The CDR3 spans 16 residues. Germline assignment: CDR1 SGDLS and CDR2 YYNGEE. CDR3 in DNA: TGTGCCAGCAGCGTAGTTAGTATAGGGGTCAACACTGAAGCTTTCTTT. Translated, it gives CASSVVSIGVNTEAFF.

The J gene is TRBJ2-7, the V gene TRBV27; 8 bases map to TRBD1. Germline V gene sequence: CDR1 MNHEY, CDR2 SMNVEV (reference sequence). The length of the CDR3 is 16 residues. Trimming cost V 4 bases and J 4 bases; bases outside gene matches: 12. Here the CDR3 reads CASSSRTGINLYEQYF. CDR3 nucleotide sequence: TGTGCCAGCAGTTCCCGGACAGGGATAAACCTATACGAGCAGTACTTC.